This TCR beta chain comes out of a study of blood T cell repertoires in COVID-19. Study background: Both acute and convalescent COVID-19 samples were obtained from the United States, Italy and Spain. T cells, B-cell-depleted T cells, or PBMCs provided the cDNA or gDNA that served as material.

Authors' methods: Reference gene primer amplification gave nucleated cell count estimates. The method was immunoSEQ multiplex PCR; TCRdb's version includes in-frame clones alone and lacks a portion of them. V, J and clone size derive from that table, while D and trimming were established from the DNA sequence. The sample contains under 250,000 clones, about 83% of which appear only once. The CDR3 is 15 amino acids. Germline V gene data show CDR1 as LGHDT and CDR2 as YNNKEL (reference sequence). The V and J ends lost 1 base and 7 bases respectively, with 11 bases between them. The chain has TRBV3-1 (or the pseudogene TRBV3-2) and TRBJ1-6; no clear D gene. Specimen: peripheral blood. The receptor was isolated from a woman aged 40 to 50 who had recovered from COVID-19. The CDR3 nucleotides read TGTGCCAGCAGCCAAGTGGGGAGTAGGAATTCACCCCTCCACTTT. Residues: CASSQVGSRNSPLHF.